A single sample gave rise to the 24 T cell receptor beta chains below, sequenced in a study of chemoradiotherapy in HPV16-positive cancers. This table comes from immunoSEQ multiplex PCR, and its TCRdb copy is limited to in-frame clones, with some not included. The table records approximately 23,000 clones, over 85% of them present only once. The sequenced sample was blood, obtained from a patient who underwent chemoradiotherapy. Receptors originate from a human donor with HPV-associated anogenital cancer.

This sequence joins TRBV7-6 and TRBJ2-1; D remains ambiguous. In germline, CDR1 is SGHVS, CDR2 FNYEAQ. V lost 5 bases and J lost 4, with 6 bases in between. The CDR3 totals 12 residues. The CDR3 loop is CASSDRYNEQFF. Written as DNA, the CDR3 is TGTGCCAGCAGCGACCGGTACAATGAGCAGTTCTTC.

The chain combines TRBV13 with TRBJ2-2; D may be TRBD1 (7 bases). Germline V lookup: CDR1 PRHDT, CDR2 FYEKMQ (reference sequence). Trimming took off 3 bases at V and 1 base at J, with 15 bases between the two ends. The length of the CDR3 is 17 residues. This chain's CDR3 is CASSFDRAEGNTGELFF. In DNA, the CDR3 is TGTGCCAGCAGCTTTGACAGGGCGGAGGGGAACACCGGGGAGCTGTTTTTT.

CDR3 nucleotides: TGTGCCAGCAGCCCCGGGACAGGGGGCTACAATGAGCAGTTCTTC. It encodes CASSPGTGGYNEQFF. The chain links TRBV5-5 to TRBJ2-1; TRBD1 agrees at 11 bases. Trimming took 4 bases from V and 3 from J; bases not matched to a gene: 3. This CDR3 is built from 15 residues. The germline gives CDR1 SGHKS, CDR2 YYEKEE (reference sequence).

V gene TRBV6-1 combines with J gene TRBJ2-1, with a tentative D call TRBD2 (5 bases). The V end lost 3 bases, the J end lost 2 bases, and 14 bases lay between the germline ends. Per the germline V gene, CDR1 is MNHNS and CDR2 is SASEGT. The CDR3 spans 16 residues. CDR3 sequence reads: CASSDLTRETYNEQFF. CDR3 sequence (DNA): TGTGCCAGCAGTGACCTCACACGGGAAACCTACAATGAGCAGTTCTTC.

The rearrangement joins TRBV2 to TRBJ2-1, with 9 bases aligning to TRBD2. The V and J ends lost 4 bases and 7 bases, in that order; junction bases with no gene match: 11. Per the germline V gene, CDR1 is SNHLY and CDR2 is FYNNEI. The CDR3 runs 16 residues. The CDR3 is CASSAVSGGRMNEQFF. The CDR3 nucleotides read TGTGCCAGCAGTGCTGTGAGCGGGGGGCGAATGAATGAGCAGTTCTTC.

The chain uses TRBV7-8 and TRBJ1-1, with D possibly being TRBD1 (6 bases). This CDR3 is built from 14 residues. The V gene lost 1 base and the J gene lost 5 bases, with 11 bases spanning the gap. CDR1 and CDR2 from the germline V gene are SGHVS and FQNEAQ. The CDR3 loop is CASSLEGGFTEAFF. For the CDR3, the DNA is TGTGCCAGCAGCTTAGAGGGGGGGTTTACTGAAGCTTTCTTT.

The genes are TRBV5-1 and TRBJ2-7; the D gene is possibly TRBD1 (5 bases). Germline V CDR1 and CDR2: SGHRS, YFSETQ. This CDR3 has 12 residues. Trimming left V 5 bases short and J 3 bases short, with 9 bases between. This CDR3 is CASSDSFYEQYF. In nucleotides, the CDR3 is TGCGCCAGCAGTGACAGCTTCTACGAGCAGTACTTC.

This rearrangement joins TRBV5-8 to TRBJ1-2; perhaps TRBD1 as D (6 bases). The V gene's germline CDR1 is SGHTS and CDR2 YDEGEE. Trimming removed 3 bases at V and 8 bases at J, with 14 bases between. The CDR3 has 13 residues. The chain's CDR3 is CASSWGPVGGYTF. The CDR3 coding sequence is TGTGCCAGCAGCTGGGGGCCCGTGGGAGGCTACACCTTC.

The CDR3 region is CASSLIPSGDNEQFF. The CDR3 nucleotides are TGTGCCAGCAGCCTAATACCTAGCGGAGACAATGAGCAGTTCTTC. The chain is built from TRBV7-2 and TRBJ2-1; 7 bases are a match to TRBD2. The CDR3 consists of 15 residues. Trimming removed 5 bases from V and 5 bases from J; junction bases left unmatched: 9. CDR1 and CDR2 (germline): SGHTA, FQGNSA. The full variable domain, with the rest looked up from reference TRBV7-2 and TRBJ2-1, is GAGVSQSPSNKVTEKGKDVELRCDPISGHTALYWYRQSLGQGLEFLIYFQGNSAPDKSGLPSDRFSAERTGGSVSTLTIQRTQQEDSAVYLCASSLIPSGDNEQFFGPGTRLTVL.

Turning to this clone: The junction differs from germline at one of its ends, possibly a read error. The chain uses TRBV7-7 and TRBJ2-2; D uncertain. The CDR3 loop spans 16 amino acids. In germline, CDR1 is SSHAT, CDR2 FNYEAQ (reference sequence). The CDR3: CASSLVTGNPTGELFF. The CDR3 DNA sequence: TGTGCTAGCAGCTTAGTGACGGGTAATCCCACCGGGGAGCTGTTTTTT.

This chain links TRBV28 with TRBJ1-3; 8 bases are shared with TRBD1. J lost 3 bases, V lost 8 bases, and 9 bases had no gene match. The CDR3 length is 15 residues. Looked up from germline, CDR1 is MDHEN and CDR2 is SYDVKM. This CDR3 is CASSPGTGFGNTIYF. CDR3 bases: TGTGCCAGCTCCCCCGGGACAGGCTTTGGAAACACCATATATTTT.

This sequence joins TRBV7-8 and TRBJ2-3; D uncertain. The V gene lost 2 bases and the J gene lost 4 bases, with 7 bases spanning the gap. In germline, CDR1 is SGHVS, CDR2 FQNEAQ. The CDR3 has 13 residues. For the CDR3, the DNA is TGTGCCAGCAGCTTATATATCTCAGATACGCAGTATTTT. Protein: CASSLYISDTQYF.

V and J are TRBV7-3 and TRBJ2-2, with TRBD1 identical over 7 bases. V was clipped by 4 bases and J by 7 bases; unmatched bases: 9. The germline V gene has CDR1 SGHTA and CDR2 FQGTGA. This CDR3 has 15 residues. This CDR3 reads CASSWDRAKDGELFF. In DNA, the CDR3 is TGTGCCAGCAGCTGGGACAGAGCGAAGGACGGGGAGCTGTTTTTT.

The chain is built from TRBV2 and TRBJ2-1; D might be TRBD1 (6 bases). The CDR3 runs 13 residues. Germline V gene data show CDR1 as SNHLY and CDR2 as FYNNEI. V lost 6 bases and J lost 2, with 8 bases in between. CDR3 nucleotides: TGTGCCAGCAGACAGGGAACCTACAATGAGCAGTTCTTC. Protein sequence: CASRQGTYNEQFF.

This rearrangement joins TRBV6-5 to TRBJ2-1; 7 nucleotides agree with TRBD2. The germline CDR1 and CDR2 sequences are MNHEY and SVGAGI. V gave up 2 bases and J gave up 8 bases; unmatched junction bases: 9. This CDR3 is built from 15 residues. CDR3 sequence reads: CASSYGPGRADEQFF. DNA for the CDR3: TGTGCCAGCAGTTACGGTCCAGGGAGGGCGGATGAGCAGTTCTTC.

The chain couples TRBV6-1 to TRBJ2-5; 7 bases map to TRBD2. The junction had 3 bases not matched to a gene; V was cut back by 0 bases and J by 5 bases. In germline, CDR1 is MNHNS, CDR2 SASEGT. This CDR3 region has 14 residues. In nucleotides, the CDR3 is TGTGCCAGCAGTGAAGCGTGGGGGGGGGAGACCCAGTACTTC. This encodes CASSEAWGGETQYF.

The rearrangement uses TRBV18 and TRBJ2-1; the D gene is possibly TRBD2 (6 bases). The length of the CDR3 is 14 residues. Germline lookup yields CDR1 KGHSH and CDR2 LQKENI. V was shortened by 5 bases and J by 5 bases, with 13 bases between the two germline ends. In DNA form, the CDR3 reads TGTGCCAGCTCATTGCGGGAACAGAACAATGAGCAGTTCTTC. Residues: CASSLREQNNEQFF. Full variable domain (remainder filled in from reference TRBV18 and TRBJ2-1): NAGVMQNPRHLVRRRGQEARLRCSPMKGHSHVYWYRQLPEEGLKFMVYLQKENIIDESGMPKERFSAEFPKEGPSILRIQQVVRGDSAAYFCASSLREQNNEQFFGPGTRLTVL.

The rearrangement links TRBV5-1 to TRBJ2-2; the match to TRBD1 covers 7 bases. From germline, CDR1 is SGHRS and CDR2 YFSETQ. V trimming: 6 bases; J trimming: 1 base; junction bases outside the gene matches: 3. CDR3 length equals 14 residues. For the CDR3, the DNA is TGCGCCAGCAAGGGACAGATGAACACCGGGGAGCTGTTTTTT. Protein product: CASKGQMNTGELFF.

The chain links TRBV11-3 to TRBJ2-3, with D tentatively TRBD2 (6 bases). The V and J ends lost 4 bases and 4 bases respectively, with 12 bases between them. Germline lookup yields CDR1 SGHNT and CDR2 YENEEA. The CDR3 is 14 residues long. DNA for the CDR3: TGTGCCAGCAGCTCCCGACTAGATCCAGATACGCAGTATTTT. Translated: CASSSRLDPDTQYF.

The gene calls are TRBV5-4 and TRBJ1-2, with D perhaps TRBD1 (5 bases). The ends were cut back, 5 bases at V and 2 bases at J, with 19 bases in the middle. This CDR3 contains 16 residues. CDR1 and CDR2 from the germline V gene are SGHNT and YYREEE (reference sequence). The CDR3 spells CASRLQRGGGNYGYTF. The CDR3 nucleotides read TGTGCCAGCAGACTCCAGAGGGGCGGGGGAAACTATGGCTACACCTTC.

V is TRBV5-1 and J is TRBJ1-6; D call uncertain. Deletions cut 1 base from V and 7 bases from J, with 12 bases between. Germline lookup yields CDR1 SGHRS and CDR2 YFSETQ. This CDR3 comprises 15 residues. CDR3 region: CASSLQGMDNSPLHF. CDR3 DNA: TGCGCCAGCAGCTTGCAAGGGATGGACAATTCACCCCTCCACTTT.

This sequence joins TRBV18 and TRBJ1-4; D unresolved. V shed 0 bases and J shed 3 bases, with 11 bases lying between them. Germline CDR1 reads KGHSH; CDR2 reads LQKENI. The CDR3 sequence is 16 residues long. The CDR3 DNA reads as TGTGCCAGCTCACCACCTTCCTACTTGGCTAATGAAAAACTGTTTTTT. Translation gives CASSPPSYLANEKLFF.

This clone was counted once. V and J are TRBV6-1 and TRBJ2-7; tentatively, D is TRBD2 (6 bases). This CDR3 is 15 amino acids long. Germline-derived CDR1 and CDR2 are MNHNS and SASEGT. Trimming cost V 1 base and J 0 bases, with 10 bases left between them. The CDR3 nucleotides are TGTGCCAGCAGTGAAGTTGGGGGAGGCTCCTACGAGCAGTACTTC. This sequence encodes CASSEVGGGSYEQYF.

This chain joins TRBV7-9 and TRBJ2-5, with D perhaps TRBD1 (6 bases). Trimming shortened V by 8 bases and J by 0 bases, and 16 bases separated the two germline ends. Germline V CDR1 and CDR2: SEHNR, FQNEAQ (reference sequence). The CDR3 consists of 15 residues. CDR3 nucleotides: TGTGCCAGCTTGGACCTCCGGGACAACCAAGAGACCCAGTACTTC. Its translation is CASLDLRDNQETQYF.